This T cell receptor (beta chain) comes out of a study of spatial heterogeneity in lung cancer. Study overall: Among detected sequences, beta-chain ones consistently exceeded alpha-chain ones in number. Study results and caveats: Tumor mutation counts were tracked by expanded intratumoral alpha and beta TCR counts.

Time point noted: sample taken at primary tumor resection. There were roughly 78 donors, all of them untreated patients with early-stage non-small cell lung cancer. From tumor, nontumor lung or frozen PBMC, whole RNA was taken unsorted for sequencing. In its sample, this clonotype was seen many times. Antigen: not known. Trimming pared 0 bases from V and 4 bases from J, leaving 6 bases between. The length of the CDR3 is 14 residues. CDR1 and CDR2 from the germline V gene are LNHNV and YYDKDF (reference sequence). Every TCR cDNA molecule bore a unique molecular identifier. TCRdb re-called the 5' RACE reads through MiXCR, storing one row per CDR3 protein. The profile shows about 9,200 distinct CDR3 sequences, around 8.4% of them singletons.

Sequencing used lung tumor tissue, obtained at surgery. J is TRBJ2-2 and V is TRBV15; no clear D gene. The TCR was taken from a male donor with early-stage non-small cell lung cancer. The CDR3, as DNA: TGTGCCACCAGCAGAGATTACGGCACCGGGGAGCTGTTTTTT. This sequence encodes CATSRDYGTGELFF.